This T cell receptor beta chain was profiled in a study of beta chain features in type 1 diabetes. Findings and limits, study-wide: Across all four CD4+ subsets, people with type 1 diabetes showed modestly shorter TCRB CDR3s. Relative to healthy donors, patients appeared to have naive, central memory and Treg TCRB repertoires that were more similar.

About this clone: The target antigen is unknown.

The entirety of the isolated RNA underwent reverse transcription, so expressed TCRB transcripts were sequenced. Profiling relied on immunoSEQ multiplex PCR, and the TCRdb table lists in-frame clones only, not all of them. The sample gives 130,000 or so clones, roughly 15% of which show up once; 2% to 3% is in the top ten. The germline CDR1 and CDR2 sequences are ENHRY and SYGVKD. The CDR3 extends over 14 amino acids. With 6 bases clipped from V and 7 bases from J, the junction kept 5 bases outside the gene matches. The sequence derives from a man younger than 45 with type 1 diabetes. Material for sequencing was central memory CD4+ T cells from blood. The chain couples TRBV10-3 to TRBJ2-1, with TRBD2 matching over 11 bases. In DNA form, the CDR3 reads TGTGCCATCAGGCGTAGCGGGGGGGCAAATGAGCAGTTCTTC. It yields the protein CAIRRSGGANEQFF.